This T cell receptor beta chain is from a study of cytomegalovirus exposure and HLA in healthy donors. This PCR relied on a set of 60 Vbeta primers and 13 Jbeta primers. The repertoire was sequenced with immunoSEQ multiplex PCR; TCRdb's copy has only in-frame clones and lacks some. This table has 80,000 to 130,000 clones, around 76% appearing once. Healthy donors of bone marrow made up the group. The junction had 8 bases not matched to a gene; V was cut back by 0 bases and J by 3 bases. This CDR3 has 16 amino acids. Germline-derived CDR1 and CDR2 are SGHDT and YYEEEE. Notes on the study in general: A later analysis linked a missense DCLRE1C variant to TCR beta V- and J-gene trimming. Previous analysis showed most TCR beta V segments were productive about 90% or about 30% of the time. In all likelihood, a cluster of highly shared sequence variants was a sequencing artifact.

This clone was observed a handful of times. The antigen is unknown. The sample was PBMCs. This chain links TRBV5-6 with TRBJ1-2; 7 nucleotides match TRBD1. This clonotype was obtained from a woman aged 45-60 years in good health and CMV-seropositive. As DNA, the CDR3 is TGTGCCAGCAGCTTGGATAACAGGGGTTTGGACTATGGCTACACCTTC. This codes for CASSLDNRGLDYGYTF.